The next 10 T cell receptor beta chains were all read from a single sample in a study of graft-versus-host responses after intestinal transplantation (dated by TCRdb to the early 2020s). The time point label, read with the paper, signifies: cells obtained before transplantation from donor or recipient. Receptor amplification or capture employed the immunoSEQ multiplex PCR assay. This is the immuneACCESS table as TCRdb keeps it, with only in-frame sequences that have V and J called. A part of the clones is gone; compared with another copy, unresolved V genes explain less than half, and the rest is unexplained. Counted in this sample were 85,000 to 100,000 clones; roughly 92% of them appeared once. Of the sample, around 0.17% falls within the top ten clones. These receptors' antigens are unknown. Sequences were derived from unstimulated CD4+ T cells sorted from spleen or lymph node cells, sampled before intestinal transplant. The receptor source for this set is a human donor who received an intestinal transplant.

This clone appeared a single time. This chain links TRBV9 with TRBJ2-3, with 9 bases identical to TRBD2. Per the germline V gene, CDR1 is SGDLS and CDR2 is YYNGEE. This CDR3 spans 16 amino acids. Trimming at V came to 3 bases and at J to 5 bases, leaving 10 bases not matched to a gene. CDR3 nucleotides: TGTGCCAGCAGCGCCACCGGGACTAGCCCCGGAGATACGCAGTATTTT. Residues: CASSATGTSPGDTQYF.

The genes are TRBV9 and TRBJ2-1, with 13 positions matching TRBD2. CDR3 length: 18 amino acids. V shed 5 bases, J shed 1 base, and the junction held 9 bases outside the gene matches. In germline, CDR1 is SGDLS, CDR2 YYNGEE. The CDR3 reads CASSELAGGSLSYNEQFF. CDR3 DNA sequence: TGTGCCAGCAGTGAACTAGCGGGGGGGTCCCTTTCCTACAATGAGCAGTTCTTC.

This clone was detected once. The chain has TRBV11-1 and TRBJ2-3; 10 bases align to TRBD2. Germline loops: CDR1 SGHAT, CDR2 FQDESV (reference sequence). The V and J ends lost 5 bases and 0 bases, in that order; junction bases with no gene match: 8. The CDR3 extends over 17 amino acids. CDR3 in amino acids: CASSIGLAETSTDTQYF. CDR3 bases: TGTGCCAGCAGCATCGGACTAGCGGAAACTAGCACAGATACGCAGTATTTT. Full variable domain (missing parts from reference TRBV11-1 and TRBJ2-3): EAEVAQSPRYKITEKSQAVAFWCDPISGHATLYWYRQILGQGPELLVQFQDESVVDDSQLPKDRFSAERLKGVDSTLKIQPAELGDSAMYLCASSIGLAETSTDTQYFGPGTRLTVL.

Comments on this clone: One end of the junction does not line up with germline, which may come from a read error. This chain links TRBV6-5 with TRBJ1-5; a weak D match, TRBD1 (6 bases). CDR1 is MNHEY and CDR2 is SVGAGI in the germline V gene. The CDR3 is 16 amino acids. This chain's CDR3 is CASSNSGQTSNQPQHF. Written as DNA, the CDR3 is TGTGCCAGCAGTAACTCTGGACAGACTAGCAATCAGCCCCAGCATTTT.

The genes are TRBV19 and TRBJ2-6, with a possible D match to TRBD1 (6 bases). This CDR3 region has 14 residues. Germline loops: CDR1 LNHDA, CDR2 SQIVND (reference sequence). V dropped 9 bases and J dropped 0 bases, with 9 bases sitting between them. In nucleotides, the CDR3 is TGTGCCAGCAACAGGGCCTCTGGGGCCAACGTCCTGACTTTC. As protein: CASNRASGANVLTF.

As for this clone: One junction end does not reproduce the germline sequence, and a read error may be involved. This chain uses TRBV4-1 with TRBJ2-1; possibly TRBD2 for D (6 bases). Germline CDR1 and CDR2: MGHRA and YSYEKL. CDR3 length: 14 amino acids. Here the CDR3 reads CASSLRDSDNEQFF. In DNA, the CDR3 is TGCGCCAGCAGCCTAAGGGACTCCGACAATGAGCAGTTCTTC.

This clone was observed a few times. The CDR3 here is CASSPPQGEDEKLFF. The CDR3, as DNA: TGTGCCAGCTCACCACCCCAGGGGGAGGATGAAAAACTGTTTTTT. The chain has TRBV18 and TRBJ1-4; 7 bases line up with TRBD1. The CDR3 loop spans 15 amino acids. Germline CDR1 KGHSH, CDR2 LQKENI. The V and J ends lost 0 bases and 6 bases, in that order; junction bases with no gene match: 4.

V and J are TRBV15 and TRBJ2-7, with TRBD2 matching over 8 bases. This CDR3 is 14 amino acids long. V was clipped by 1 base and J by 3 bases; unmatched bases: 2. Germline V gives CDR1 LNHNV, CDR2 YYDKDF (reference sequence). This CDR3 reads CATSRGLANYEQYF. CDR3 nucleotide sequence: TGTGCCACCAGCAGAGGACTAGCGAACTACGAGCAGTACTTC. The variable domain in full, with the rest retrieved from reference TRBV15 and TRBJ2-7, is DAMVIQNPRYQVTQFGKPVTLSCSQTLNHNVMYWYQQKSSQAPKLLFHYYDKDFNNEADTPDNFQSRRPNTSFCFLDIRSPGLGDTAMYLCATSRGLANYEQYFGPGTRLTVT.

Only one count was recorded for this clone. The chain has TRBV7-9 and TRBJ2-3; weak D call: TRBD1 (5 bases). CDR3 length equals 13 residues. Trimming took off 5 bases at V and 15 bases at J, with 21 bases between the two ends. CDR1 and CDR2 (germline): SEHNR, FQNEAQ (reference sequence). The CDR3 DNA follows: TGTGCCAGCAGCCCCCCTCAGGGAAGCCCGGAATATTTT. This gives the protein CASSPPQGSPEYF.

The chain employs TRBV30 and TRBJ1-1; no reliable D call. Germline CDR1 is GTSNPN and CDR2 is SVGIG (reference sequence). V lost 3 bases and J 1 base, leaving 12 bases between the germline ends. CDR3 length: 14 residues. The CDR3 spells CAWSRGGKNTEAFF. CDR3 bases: TGTGCCTGGAGCCGGGGAGGGAAGAACACTGAAGCTTTCTTT. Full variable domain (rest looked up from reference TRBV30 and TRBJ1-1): SQTIHQWPATLVQPVGSPLSLECTVEGTSNPNLYWYRQAAGRGLQLLFYSVGIGQISSEVPQNLSASRPQDRQFILSSKKLLLSDSGFYLCAWSRGGKNTEAFFGQGTRLTVV.